These T cell receptor beta chains were read from a single sample in a study of cytotoxic CD8 clonotypes in ibrutinib-treated CLL. This table comes from immunoSEQ multiplex PCR, and its TCRdb copy is limited to in-frame clones, with some not included. The sample comprises more than 200,000 clones, roughly 77% of which are singletons, and roughly 5.8% rests with the top ten. The source was PBMCs, collected after 12 months of ibrutinib treatment. Receptors originate from a human donor with chronic lymphocytic leukemia. Each CDR3 is given with its conserved first and last residue. D genes are given only for firm matches. A row's size may be missing; if present it is once, few, many or a size class.

CASSLNQRYEQYF	TGCGCCAGCAGCCTCAATCAGAGATACGAGCAGTACTTC	.	13	.	TRBV5-1	TRBJ2-7
CASSSGGAETQYF	TGCGCCAGCAGCTCAGGGGGCGCAGAGACCCAGTACTTC	TRBD1	13	.	TRBV5-1	TRBJ2-5
CASRTQGYNEQFF	TGTGCCAGCAGGACACAGGGCTACAATGAGCAGTTCTTC	.	13	.	TRBV11-2	TRBJ2-1
CASSLTGRQYF	TGTGCCAGCAGTTTAACAGGGAGGCAGTACTTC	.	11	.	TRBV6-5	TRBJ2-7
CAISESGQYNEQFF	TGTGCCATCAGTGAGTCGGGGCAGTACAATGAGCAGTTCTTC	.	14	.	TRBV10-3	TRBJ2-1
CASSFQGRNTEAFF	TGTGCCAGCAGCTTCCAGGGGCGTAACACTGAAGCTTTCTTT	.	14	.	TRBV5-6	TRBJ1-1
CAWSVSSGRAMGQFF	TGTGCCTGGAGTGTGTCTAGCGGGAGGGCAATGGGGCAGTTCTTC	TRBD2	15	.	TRBV30	TRBJ2-1
CASSIDRGALKTQYF	TGTGCCAGCAGCATAGACAGGGGAGCGTTGAAGACCCAGTACTTC	TRBD1	15	.	TRBV5-6	TRBJ2-5
CSASGGVGYTF	TGCAGTGCTAGCGGGGGGGTTGGCTACACCTTC	.	11	.	TRBV20-1	TRBJ1-2
CASSLIVGAPGNTIYF	TGTGCCAGCAGTTTAATAGTGGGGGCGCCTGGAAACACCATATATTTT	.	16	.	TRBV28	TRBJ1-3
CASSNYYEQYF	TGTGCCAGCAGTAATTACTACGAGCAGTACTTC	.	11	.	TRBV6-5	TRBJ2-7
CASSSTSGATQETQYF	TGCGCCAGCAGCTCGACAAGCGGGGCAACGCAAGAGACCCAGTACTTC	TRBD2	16	.	TRBV5-1	TRBJ2-5
CASSQALTDTQYF	TGCGCCAGCAGCCAGGCCTTAACTGATACGCAGTATTTT	.	13	.	TRBV4-1	TRBJ2-3
CASSQMGAAQNIQYF	TGTGCCAGCAGCCAAATGGGGGCAGCCCAAAACATTCAGTACTTC	.	15	.	TRBV14	TRBJ2-4
CASSYASFGRELFF	TGTGCCAGCAGTTACGCCTCATTCGGGCGGGAGCTGTTTTTT	.	14	.	TRBV6-5	TRBJ2-2
CASSIDSGGTQYF	TGTGCCAGTAGTATTGATAGCGGCGGGACCCAGTACTTC	.	13	few	TRBV19	TRBJ2-5
CASSYREGGIQETQYF	TGTGCCAGCAGTTACCGGGAAGGGGGAATCCAAGAGACCCAGTACTTC	.	16	.	TRBV6-6	TRBJ2-5
CASSTPSAGGNEQFF	TGTGCCAGCAGTACCCCCTCCGCGGGAGGCAATGAGCAGTTCTTC	TRBD2	15	.	TRBV6-5	TRBJ2-1
CASSPLSTDTQYF	TGTGCCAGCTCACCCCTTAGCACAGATACGCAGTATTTT	.	13	.	TRBV18	TRBJ2-3
CASSVAAGMDYGYTF	TGTGCCAGCAGCGTAGCGGCAGGGATGGACTATGGCTACACCTTC	.	15	.	TRBV9	TRBJ1-2
CAITNRAGNTIYF	TGTGCCATTACAAACAGGGCTGGAAACACCATATATTTT	.	13	.	TRBV5-4	TRBJ1-3
CASRKRGLNYGYTF	TGTGCCAGCAGGAAGAGGGGCCTTAACTATGGCTACACCTTC	.	14	.	TRBV6-5	TRBJ1-2
CASTQTGTLDTQYF	TGCGCCAGCACCCAGACAGGAACCTTAGATACGCAGTATTTT	.	14	.	TRBV5-1	TRBJ2-3
CASSSGTGAYEQYF	TGTGCCAGCTCATCCGGGACAGGGGCCTACGAGCAGTACTTC	TRBD1	14	.	TRBV18	TRBJ2-7
CASSQGGGKAQYF	TGTGCCAGCAGCCAAGGGGGCGGGAAGGCGCAGTATTTT	.	13	.	TRBV4-2	TRBJ2-3
CSVFGLSEKLFF	TGCAGCGTTTTCGGGTTGAGTGAAAAACTGTTTTTT	.	12	.	TRBV29-1	TRBJ1-4
CASSDLRGLSDEKLFF	TGTGCCAGCAGTGATTTGAGGGGCCTGAGTGATGAAAAACTGTTTTTT	.	16	once	TRBV6-1	TRBJ1-4
CASSRKVVASPLHF	TGTGCCAGCAGTCGAAAAGTGGTGGCTTCACCCCTCCACTTT	.	14	few	TRBV14	TRBJ1-6
CASSLRGGSSYNEQFF	TGCGCCAGCAGCTTGAGGGGCGGGAGCTCCTACAATGAGCAGTTCTTC	TRBD2	16	.	TRBV5-1	TRBJ2-1
CSVEGALGTGGKETQYF	TGCAGCGTTGAAGGTGCTTTAGGGACAGGGGGCAAAGAGACCCAGTACTTC	TRBD1	17	.	TRBV29-1	TRBJ2-5
CASSLVLLAADTQYF	TGTGCCAGCAGCTTAGTCCTCCTAGCCGCAGATACGCAGTATTTT	.	15	.	TRBV7-8	TRBJ2-3
CASSLSGGSEAFF	TGTGCCAGCAGCTTATCAGGCGGTTCCGAAGCTTTCTTT	.	13	few	TRBV7-3	TRBJ1-1
CASSWGSGNTIYF	TGTGCCAGCAGCTGGGGCTCTGGAAACACCATATATTTT	.	13	.	TRBV5-6	TRBJ1-3
CASSHSPVSYEQYF	TGCGCCAGCAGCCATTCCCCCGTCTCCTACGAGCAGTACTTC	.	14	.	TRBV4-3	TRBJ2-7
CSVSRDSYEQYF	TGCAGCGTTTCGCGGGACTCCTACGAGCAGTACTTC	.	12	.	TRBV29-1	TRBJ2-7
CAGRVYYNSPLHF	TGTGCTGGCAGGGTTTACTATAATTCACCCCTCCACTTT	.	13	few	TRBV30	TRBJ1-6
CASSGGTAYNEQFF	TGCGCCAGCAGTGGGGGGACTGCCTACAATGAGCAGTTCTTC	.	14	few	TRBV5-1	TRBJ2-1
CASELDLLEQYF	TGTGCCAGCGAACTTGACTTACTTGAGCAGTACTTC	.	12	.	TRBV7-9	TRBJ2-7
CASSSGLALEQYF	TGTGCCAGCAGTTCGGGACTAGCTCTCGAGCAGTACTTC	TRBD2	13	once	TRBV27	TRBJ2-7
CASSPKGQVRDTEAFF	TGTGCCAGCTCACCAAAGGGGCAGGTCAGGGACACTGAAGCTTTCTTT	.	16	.	TRBV18	TRBJ1-1
CAWSPAGPDYEQYF	TGTGCCTGGAGTCCAGCGGGCCCAGACTACGAGCAGTACTTC	.	14	.	TRBV30	TRBJ2-7
CASSLGRSYEQYF	TGTGCCAGCAGCTTGGGCAGGTCCTACGAGCAGTACTTC	.	13	few	TRBV5-6	TRBJ2-7
CASSLFGGRAEDTQYF	TGCGCCAGCAGCTTGTTCGGCGGGAGGGCGGAAGATACGCAGTATTTT	TRBD2	16	.	TRBV5-1	TRBJ2-3
CASSISRGDEKLFF	TGCGCCAGCAGCATTTCCCGCGGGGATGAAAAACTGTTTTTT	.	14	few	TRBV5-1	TRBJ1-4
CASNPNTEAFF	TGTGCCAGCAATCCGAACACTGAAGCTTTCTTT	.	11	.	TRBV2	TRBJ1-1
CSATTSGYTF	TGCAGTGCTACTACGAGTGGCTACACCTTC	.	10	.	TRBV20-1	TRBJ1-2
CASTYDSSGRGYTF	TGTGCCAGCACGTACGACAGCTCAGGACGAGGCTACACCTTC	.	14	.	TRBV6-5	TRBJ1-2
CASSQDTSPEQFF	TGTGCCAGCAGCCAAGACACTAGCCCTGAGCAGTTCTTC	.	13	.	TRBV4-2	TRBJ2-1
CASSLTVRVGGNEQFF	TGTGCCAGCAGCTTAACCGTCAGGGTTGGCGGCAATGAGCAGTTCTTC	.	16	.	TRBV7-3	TRBJ2-1
CASSSPSGTQYF	TGTGCCAGCAGCTCCCCGTCCGGTACGCAGTATTTT	.	12	.	TRBV9	TRBJ2-3
CAWSGRQGTGSPLHF	TGTGCCTGGAGTGGAAGACAGGGAACGGGCTCACCCCTCCACTTT	TRBD1	15	.	TRBV30	TRBJ1-6
CASSPDMMNTEAFF	TGTGCCAGCAGCCCGGATATGATGAACACTGAAGCTTTCTTT	.	14	.	TRBV9	TRBJ1-1
CASSFPGTQVLGEQYF	TGTGCCAGCAGTTTCCCCGGGACGCAGGTTTTAGGCGAGCAGTACTTC	.	16	.	TRBV28	TRBJ2-7
CASSLAQGRGASEQYF	TGCGCCAGCAGCTTGGCTCAGGGGCGCGGTGCGTCCGAGCAGTACTTC	.	16	.	TRBV5-1	TRBJ2-7